The present entry profiles one T cell receptor (beta chain) with its context. Antigen specificity is unknown. The trim removed 10 bases at V and 5 bases at J, leaving 14 bases unmatched. Looked up from germline, CDR1 is SEHNR and CDR2 is FQNEAQ (reference sequence). This CDR3 contains 15 residues. The sample originates from a study of beta chain features in type 1 diabetes. Study-wide results and limits: Shorter TCRB CDR3s, moderately but significantly so, were found in Type 1 diabetes patients in all four CD4+ subsets.

The entirety of the isolated RNA underwent reverse transcription, so expressed TCRB transcripts were sequenced. TCRdb's copy holds only in-frame clones and misses some; the assay was immunoSEQ multiplex PCR. The table records around 360,000 clones, around an eighth of them present only once. Sequencing was carried out using naive CD4+ T cells from blood. This sequence was found in a woman between 18 and 30 years old with type 1 diabetes. V gene TRBV7-9 combines with J gene TRBJ2-5, with 9 bases that match TRBD2. Written as DNA, the CDR3 is TGTGCCACCCGTCCCCAGCGGGGGGCACGGGAGACCCAGTACTTC. Its protein is CATRPQRGARETQYF.